What follows is one T cell receptor beta chain and its context. Its matching antigen is unknown. Clones were sequenced by immunoSEQ multiplex PCR, and TCRdb holds only the in-frame ones, with some missing. The profile shows 110,000 to 150,000 clones, approximately 89% of them singletons. Per germline, CDR1 SEHNR and CDR2 FQNEAQ (reference sequence). The trim removed 5 bases at V and 2 bases at J, leaving 9 bases unmatched. CDR3 length: 15 residues. This sample is part of a study of cytotoxic CD8 clonotypes in ibrutinib-treated CLL. Study findings and constraints: Ibrutinib response saw clonality rise, and progression saw it return toward baseline.

The clonotype was recovered from a human donor with chronic lymphocytic leukemia. This chain connects TRBV7-9 to TRBJ2-7, with 7 bases lining up with TRBD1. The sample in question was PBMCs, obtained after 12 months of ibrutinib treatment. This CDR3 reads CASSGGDRETYEQYF. In DNA form, the CDR3 reads TGTGCCAGCAGCGGAGGAGACAGGGAAACCTACGAGCAGTACTTC.